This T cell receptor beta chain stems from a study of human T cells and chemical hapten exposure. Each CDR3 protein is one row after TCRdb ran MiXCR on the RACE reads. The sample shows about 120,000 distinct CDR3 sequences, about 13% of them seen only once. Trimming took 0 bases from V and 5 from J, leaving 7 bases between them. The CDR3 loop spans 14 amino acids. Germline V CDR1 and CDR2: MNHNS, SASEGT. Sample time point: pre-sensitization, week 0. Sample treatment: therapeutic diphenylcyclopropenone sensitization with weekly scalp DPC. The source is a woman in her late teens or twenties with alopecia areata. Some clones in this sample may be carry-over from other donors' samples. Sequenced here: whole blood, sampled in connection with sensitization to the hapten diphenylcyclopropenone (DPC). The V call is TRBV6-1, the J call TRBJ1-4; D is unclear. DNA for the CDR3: TGTGCCAGCAGTGAAGCTCCGGGGAATGAAAAACTGTTTTTT. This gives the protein CASSEAPGNEKLFF.